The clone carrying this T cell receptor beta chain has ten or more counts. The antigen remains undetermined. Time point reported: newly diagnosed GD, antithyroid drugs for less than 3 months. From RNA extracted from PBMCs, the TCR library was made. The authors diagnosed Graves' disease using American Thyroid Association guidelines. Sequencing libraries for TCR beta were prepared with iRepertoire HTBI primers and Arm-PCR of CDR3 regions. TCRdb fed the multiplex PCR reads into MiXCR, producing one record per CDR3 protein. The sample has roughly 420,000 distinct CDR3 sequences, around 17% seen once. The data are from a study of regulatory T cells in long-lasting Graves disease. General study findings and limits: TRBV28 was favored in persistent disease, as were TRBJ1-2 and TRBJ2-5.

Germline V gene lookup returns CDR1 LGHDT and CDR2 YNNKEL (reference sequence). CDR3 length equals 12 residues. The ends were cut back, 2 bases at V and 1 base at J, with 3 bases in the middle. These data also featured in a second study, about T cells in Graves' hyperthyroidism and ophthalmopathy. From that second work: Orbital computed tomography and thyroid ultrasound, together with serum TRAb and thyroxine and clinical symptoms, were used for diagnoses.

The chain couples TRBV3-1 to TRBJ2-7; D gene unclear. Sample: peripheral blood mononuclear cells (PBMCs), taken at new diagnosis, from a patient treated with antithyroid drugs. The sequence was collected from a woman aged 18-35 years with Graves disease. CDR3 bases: TGTGCCAGCAGCCAAAGATCCTACGAGCAGTACTTC. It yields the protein CASSQRSYEQYF.